This T cell receptor (beta chain) is from a study of tumor and adjacent non-tumor tissue in lung cancer (dated by TCRdb to the late 2010s). About the full investigation: The cohort included around eleven adenocarcinoma, a couple of squamous cell carcinoma and 1 small cell lung cancer patients. The 15 or so patients were aged 31 to 76 years, included 10 men and 5 women, and had TNM stage I to III disease. Sequencing generated a total of 125,075,908 productive TCRbeta reads, averaging about 4.17 million reads per sample. Bulk TCRbeta repertoires were compared between lung tumor tissue and matched distant non-tumor lung tissue obtained from 15 lung cancer patients. More than 25 paired specimens, one tumor and one normal lung sample per patient, were profiled by TCRbeta CDR3 sequencing. Results the study describes overall, beyond this receptor: Because peripheral blood was not sequenced, blood TCRbeta repertoires in the lung cancer patients of the study were not examined. With only about 16 patients in the cohort, the authors noted that larger samples and more detailed clinical data are needed. TCR diversity was significantly higher in younger patients, and higher tumor TCR diversity was associated with shorter overall and disease-free survival. Neither the sequencing platform nor unique molecular identifiers are mentioned in the methods. Significantly higher TCR diversity (inverse Simpson) was observed in tumor tissue than in normal lung tissue (approximately 430 vs 150, P = 0.0075, Mann-Whitney U test). In normal lung, the top 100 clones accounted for a significantly larger cumulative share of the repertoire than in tumor tissue.

RNA was isolated from bulk unsorted tissue, and RNA quality was assessed with a NanoDrop ND-1000 and an Agilent 2100. Normal lung samples were distant non-tumor tissue taken more than 3 cm from the tumor edge. Donors were newly diagnosed lung cancer patients admitted for thoracic surgery in China between August and November 2014, without prior chemotherapy. The study excluded patients who had received radiotherapy or chemotherapy before or who had another cancer at the same time. Pieces of surgical tissue measuring roughly 1-2.1 cm3 were kept in RNAlater solution and stored at -80 degrees C until use. Receptors were amplified or captured by multiplex PCR. Sequencing used an Illumina HiSeq 2500. TCRbeta libraries were built by three rounds of nested PCR using primers (Table S4), following protocols modified from ARM-PCR. Before sequencing, PCR products of 200-500 bp were cut from the gel and purified using the QIAquick gel extraction kit. From the authors' description of their analysis: Reads were cleaned with Trimmomatic, merged with FLASH into complete CDR3 sequences, and assigned to V(D)J germline segments with MiTCR. Clonal diversity was computed as the inverse Simpson's index with VDJtools. A read counted as productive if the sequence was in-frame and lacked a premature stop codon. TCRdb reprocessed the public reads (quality trimming at Q25 with fastp, clone calling with MiXCR) and kept in-frame beta chains. Entries are consolidated by CDR3 protein sequence, retaining the most common genes and DNA. The V and J calls follow TCRdb's processing rather than the paper's. The sample profile shows approximately 77,000 distinct CDR3 sequences; about four fifths of them were found once. Of the sample, approximately 51% is held by the ten largest clones.

A remark on this clonotype: This receptor's antigen is unknown. Per-base quality was not reported, and no clone a single base away is much larger than it.

The sequenced material came from distant non-tumor lung tissue. The receptor was derived from a man aged 60-69 years with non-small cell lung cancer.

The CDR3 in this case is CSDYGTLGNTIYF. In nucleotides, the sequence is TGCAGCGACTACGGGACACTTGGAAACACCATATATTTT. The V gene is TRBV29-1 and the J gene is TRBJ1-3, and TRBD1 may be the D gene, going by 6 matching bases. CDR3 length: 13 amino acids, cysteine to phenylalanine. CDR3 DNA only is kept here, 39 bases in frame from base 1. The germline V gene encodes CDR1 SQVTM and CDR2 ANQGSEA. V sheds 7 bases and J sheds 3 bases, leaving 13 bases between their ends.